This is a list of T cell receptor beta chains from one sample in a study of blood T cell repertoires in COVID-19. Sequencing used immunoSEQ multiplex PCR; TCRdb keeps in-frame clones, though not all of them. The table includes more than 95,000 clones, about 70% detected once. Sequenced sample: peripheral blood. These receptors originate from a woman in her 70s with acute or convalescent COVID-19. The CDR3 runs from the conserved cysteine through the conserved F or W. D genes are given only for firm matches. Only some rows state a clone size, as once, few, many or a class for expanded clones.

d_call: TRBD2
j_call: TRBJ2-7
v_call: TRBV28
clone_size: -
cdr3_aa: CASNTLRGEVYEQYF
cdr3_nt: TGTGCCAGCAACACGCTGCGGGGGGAGGTGTACGAGCAGTACTTC

d_call: -
j_call: TRBJ2-3
v_call: TRBV28
clone_size: -
cdr3_aa: CASSYWRASTDTQYF
cdr3_nt: TGTGCCAGCAGCTATTGGAGGGCTAGCACAGATACGCAGTATTTT

d_call: -
j_call: TRBJ1-1
v_call: TRBV29-1
clone_size: -
cdr3_aa: CSVEARGENTEAFF
cdr3_nt: TGCAGCGTTGAAGCCCGGGGGGAGAACACTGAAGCTTTCTTT

d_call: -
j_call: TRBJ2-1
v_call: TRBV19
clone_size: many
cdr3_aa: CASRPKRTFSYNEQFF
cdr3_nt: TGTGCCAGTAGGCCGAAGCGGACCTTCTCCTACAATGAGCAGTTCTTC

d_call: -
j_call: TRBJ2-4
v_call: TRBV30
clone_size: -
cdr3_aa: CAWSVLGSIQYF
cdr3_nt: TGTGCCTGGAGTGTACTGGGGAGCATTCAGTACTTC

d_call: TRBD1
j_call: TRBJ2-1
v_call: TRBV6-5
clone_size: -
cdr3_aa: CASSYGTGYNEQFF
cdr3_nt: TGTGCCAGCAGTTACGGGACAGGGTACAATGAGCAGTTCTTC

d_call: TRBD1
j_call: TRBJ2-7
v_call: TRBV28
clone_size: -
cdr3_aa: CASSSGAGTGGYEQYF
cdr3_nt: TGTGCCAGCAGTTCTGGAGCCGGGACAGGGGGCTACGAGCAGTACTTC

d_call: -
j_call: TRBJ2-7
v_call: TRBV29-1
clone_size: -
cdr3_aa: CSVVSRPTYEQYF
cdr3_nt: TGCAGCGTTGTCTCCAGGCCAACCTACGAGCAGTACTTC

d_call: TRBD2
j_call: TRBJ2-1
v_call: TRBV5-1
clone_size: -
cdr3_aa: CASSLTGGGAGEQFF
cdr3_nt: TGCGCCAGCAGCTTGACTGGCGGGGGGGCCGGTGAGCAGTTCTTC

d_call: TRBD1
j_call: TRBJ2-7
v_call: TRBV7-9
clone_size: -
cdr3_aa: CASSLVGRGFDRCEQYF
cdr3_nt: TGTGCCAGCAGCTTAGTTGGCAGGGGGTTTGATAGGTGTGAGCAGTACTTC

d_call: TRBD2
j_call: TRBJ2-1
v_call: TRBV7-2
clone_size: -
cdr3_aa: CASSLSGMYNEQFF
cdr3_nt: TGTGCCAGCAGCTTAAGCGGGATGTACAATGAGCAGTTCTTC

d_call: -
j_call: TRBJ1-4
v_call: TRBV2
clone_size: -
cdr3_aa: CASSEALREKLFF
cdr3_nt: TGTGCCAGCAGTGAAGCGCTTCGGGAAAAACTGTTTTTT

d_call: -
j_call: TRBJ2-1
v_call: TRBV12-3/TRBV12-4
clone_size: -
cdr3_aa: CATETGYNEQFF
cdr3_nt: TGTGCCACCGAGACAGGCTACAATGAGCAGTTCTTC

d_call: TRBD2
j_call: TRBJ2-2
v_call: TRBV3-1/TRBV3-2
clone_size: -
cdr3_aa: CASSPRTSGAGELFF
cdr3_nt: TGTGCCAGCAGCCCTCGGACTAGCGGGGCCGGGGAGCTGTTTTTT

d_call: TRBD2
j_call: TRBJ2-3
v_call: TRBV5-1
clone_size: -
cdr3_aa: CASSPRLAGVQNTQYF
cdr3_nt: TGCGCCAGCAGCCCCCGACTAGCGGGGGTTCAAAATACGCAGTATTTT

d_call: -
j_call: TRBJ2-3
v_call: TRBV12-3/TRBV12-4
clone_size: once
cdr3_aa: CASSFQGNTQYF
cdr3_nt: TGTGCCAGCAGTTTTCAGGGAAATACGCAGTATTTT

d_call: TRBD2
j_call: TRBJ2-7
v_call: TRBV3-1/TRBV3-2
clone_size: few
cdr3_aa: CASSQDGGLAPSYEQYF
cdr3_nt: TGTGCCAGCAGCCAAGATGGAGGACTAGCGCCTTCCTACGAGCAGTACTTC

d_call: -
j_call: TRBJ1-1
v_call: TRBV30
clone_size: -
cdr3_aa: CAWSRLRMESAFF
cdr3_nt: TGTGCCTGGAGTAGACTAAGAATGGAAAGTGCTTTCTTT

d_call: TRBD1
j_call: TRBJ1-5
v_call: TRBV19
clone_size: -
cdr3_aa: CASSRGQGQPQHF
cdr3_nt: TGTGCCAGTAGCAGGGGGCAGGGTCAGCCCCAGCATTTT

d_call: -
j_call: TRBJ1-2
v_call: TRBV3-1/TRBV3-2
clone_size: -
cdr3_aa: CASSQASGTNGYTF
cdr3_nt: TGTGCCAGCAGCCAAGCATCCGGGACAAATGGCTACACCTTC

d_call: -
j_call: TRBJ2-7
v_call: TRBV6-5
clone_size: -
cdr3_aa: CASYLTGRSYEQYF
cdr3_nt: TGTGCCAGCTATTTAACAGGGAGATCCTACGAGCAGTACTTC

d_call: -
j_call: TRBJ1-2
v_call: TRBV6-1
clone_size: -
cdr3_aa: CASSDRRGVSGYTF
cdr3_nt: TGTGCCAGCAGTGACCGGCGGGGAGTCAGTGGCTACACCTTC